This TCR beta chain comes out of a study of blood T cell repertoires in COVID-19. Study-level information: Spain, Italy and the United States supplied samples that represented acute and convalescent COVID-19. Nucleic acid was either cDNA or gDNA, and it came from T cells, B-cell-depleted T cells, or PBMCs.

The sample holds a few counts of this clone. Clones were sequenced by immunoSEQ multiplex PCR, and TCRdb holds only the in-frame ones, with some missing. The table shows 70,000 to 95,000 clones, with 86% occurring only once. The germline gives CDR1 SGHNT, CDR2 YENEEA. With 1 base removed from V and 3 bases from J, the gap between germline ends came to 6 bases. The CDR3 has 13 residues. This TCR was sampled from a human donor in a cohort sampled during active COVID-19. The chain recombines TRBV11-3 with TRBJ1-1; no clear D gene. The sequenced sample was peripheral blood. In DNA form, the CDR3 reads TGTGCCAGCAGCTTAGCGAGGGACACTGAAGCTTTCTTT. It yields the protein CASSLARDTEAFF.